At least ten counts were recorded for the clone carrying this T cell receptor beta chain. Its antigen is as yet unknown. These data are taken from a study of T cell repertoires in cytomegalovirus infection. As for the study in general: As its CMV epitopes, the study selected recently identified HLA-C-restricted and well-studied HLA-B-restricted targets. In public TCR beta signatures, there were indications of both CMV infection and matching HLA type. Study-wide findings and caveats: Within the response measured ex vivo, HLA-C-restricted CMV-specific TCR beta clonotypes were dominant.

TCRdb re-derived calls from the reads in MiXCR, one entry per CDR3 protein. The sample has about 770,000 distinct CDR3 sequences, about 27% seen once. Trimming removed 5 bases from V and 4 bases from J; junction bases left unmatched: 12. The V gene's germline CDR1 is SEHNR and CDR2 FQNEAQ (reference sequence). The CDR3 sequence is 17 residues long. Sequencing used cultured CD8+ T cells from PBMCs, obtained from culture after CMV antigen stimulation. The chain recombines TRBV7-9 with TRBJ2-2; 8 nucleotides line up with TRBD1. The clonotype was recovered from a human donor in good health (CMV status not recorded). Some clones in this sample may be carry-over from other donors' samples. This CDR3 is CASSTGTGYGSTGELFF. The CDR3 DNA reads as TGTGCCAGCAGCACCGGGACAGGATACGGGAGCACCGGGGAGCTGTTTTTT. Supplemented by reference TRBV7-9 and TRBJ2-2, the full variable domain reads DTGVSQNPRHKITKRGQNVTFRCDPISEHNRLYWYRQTLGQGPEFLTYFQNEAQLEKSRLLSDRFSAERPKGSFSTLEIQRTEQGDSAMYLCASSTGTGYGSTGELFFGEGSRLTVL.